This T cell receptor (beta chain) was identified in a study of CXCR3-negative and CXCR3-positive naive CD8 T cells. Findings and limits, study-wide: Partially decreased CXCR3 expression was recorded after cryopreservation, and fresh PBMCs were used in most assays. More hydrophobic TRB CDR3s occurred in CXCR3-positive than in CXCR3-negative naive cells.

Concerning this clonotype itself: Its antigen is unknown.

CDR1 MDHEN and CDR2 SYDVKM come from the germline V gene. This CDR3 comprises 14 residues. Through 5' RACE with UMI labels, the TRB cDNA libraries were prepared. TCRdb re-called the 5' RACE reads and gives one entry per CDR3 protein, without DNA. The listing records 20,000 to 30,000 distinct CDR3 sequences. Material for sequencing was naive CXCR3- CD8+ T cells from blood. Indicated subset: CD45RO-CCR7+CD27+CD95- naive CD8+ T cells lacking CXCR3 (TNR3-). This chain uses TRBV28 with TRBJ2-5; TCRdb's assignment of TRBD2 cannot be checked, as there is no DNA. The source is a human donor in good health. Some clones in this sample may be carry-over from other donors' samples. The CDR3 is CASRDPGGRETQYF.